The 23 T cell receptor beta chains below come from one sample, sequenced in a study of T cell clusters in autoimmune cytopenias. Tens of thousands of genome equivalents of blood DNA were amplified for TRB. One tube held mixed TRB-A and TRB-B primer pools for touch-down PCR. TCRdb reprocessed the multiplex PCR reads and stores each CDR3 protein as one record, lacking DNA. Listed are fewer than 15,000 distinct CDR3 sequences; roughly 2.2% falls within the top ten. Sequencing was carried out using peripheral blood. The origin of the receptors is a human donor with an autoimmune cytopenia or autoimmune hepatitis (not recorded which).

The V and J genes are TRBV5-6 and TRBJ2-5; TCRdb's D call, TRBD2, is unchecked because there is no DNA. Looked up from germline, CDR1 is SGHDT and CDR2 is YYEEEE. The CDR3 has 15 amino acids. The CDR3 here is CASSSEFGGGETQYF.

The CDR3 is CASSLGLAGAPDTQYF. The chain has TRBV7-6 and TRBJ2-3; TCRdb's D call of TRBD2 is untestable without DNA. Germline CDR1 is SGHVS and CDR2 is FNYEAQ. This CDR3 comprises 16 residues.

The V and J genes are TRBV6-5 and TRBJ2-3; TCRdb picks TRBD1, but there is no DNA to check that call. The germline CDR1 and CDR2 sequences are MNHEY and SVGAGI. This CDR3 is 15 amino acids long. CDR3 sequence: CASSEGTGGADTQYF.

The V call is TRBV15, the J call TRBJ1-4; the TCRdb D gene call, TRBD1, has no DNA to confirm it. CDR1 is LNHNV, CDR2 YYDKDF, per germline (reference sequence). The CDR3 extends over 16 amino acids. CDR3 sequence: CATSQGQGSTNEKLFF. The full variable domain, its missing parts supplied by reference TRBV15 and TRBJ1-4, is DAMVIQNPRYQVTQFGKPVTLSCSQTLNHNVMYWYQQKSSQAPKLLFHYYDKDFNNEADTPDNFQSRRPNTSFCFLDIRSPGLGDTAMYLCATSQGQGSTNEKLFFGSGTQLSVL.

The rearrangement uses TRBV5-4 and TRBJ1-4; the TCRdb call, TRBD1, lacks DNA for checking. This CDR3 region has 14 residues. Germline V lookup: CDR1 SGHNT, CDR2 YYREEE (reference sequence). The CDR3 reads CASRRWGGGEKLFF.

Frequency places this clonotype as medium-sized. The chain employs TRBV12-3 or TRBV12-4 and TRBJ2-2; TCRdb's assignment of TRBD2 cannot be checked, as there is no DNA. The CDR3 length is 14 residues. CDR3 amino acids: CASSFWGGNGELFF.

The chain is built from TRBV20-1 and TRBJ1-5; checking the TCRdb D call of TRBD1 is not possible without DNA. Germline lookup yields CDR1 DFQATT and CDR2 SNEGSKA (reference sequence). The CDR3 is 14 residues long. CDR3 sequence reads: CSALPDRSNQPQHF.

This clonotype is classed as medium-sized by frequency. The chain joins TRBV19 to TRBJ1-1; the TRBD1 assignment by TCRdb is unverifiable without DNA. CDR1 is LNHDA and CDR2 is SQIVND in the germline V gene (reference sequence). The CDR3 covers 12 residues. CDR3 region: CASSDRDTEAFF.

This chain connects TRBV19 to TRBJ1-1. The V gene's germline CDR1 is LNHDA and CDR2 SQIVND (reference sequence). The CDR3 is made up of 14 amino acids. This CDR3 reads CASSIFSTSPEAFF.

This chain connects TRBV30 to TRBJ1-2; the D call from TCRdb, TRBD1, cannot be confirmed without DNA. Germline V gives CDR1 GTSNPN, CDR2 SVGIG (reference sequence). The CDR3 runs 15 residues. CDR3 residues: CAWTARTGENYGYTF.

The CDR3: CASSSGQGRTEAFF. The chain employs TRBV19 and TRBJ1-1; TCRdb lists TRBD1, though no DNA is available to test this call. Germline V gene data show CDR1 as LNHDA and CDR2 as SQIVND (reference sequence). This CDR3 has 14 amino acids.

V gene TRBV5-1 combines with J gene TRBJ2-5; TCRdb selects TRBD1, and the lack of DNA leaves this call unchecked. Germline lookup yields CDR1 SGHRS and CDR2 YFSETQ. The CDR3 runs 13 residues. The CDR3: CASSSGGAETQYF. Looking up the rest from reference TRBV5-1 and TRBJ2-5 gives the full variable domain: KAGVTQTPRYLIKTRGQQVTLSCSPISGHRSVSWYQQTPGQGLQFLFEYFSETQRNKGNFPGRFSGRQFSNSRSEMNVSTLELGDSALYLCASSSGGAETQYFGPGTRLLVL.

The chain employs TRBV5-6 and TRBJ2-7; TCRdb's D gene call, TRBD2, goes unchecked for lack of DNA. Germline V lookup: CDR1 SGHDT, CDR2 YYEEEE. This CDR3 has 16 amino acids. Here the CDR3 reads CASSLLRTSGKGRQYF.

This clonotype is deemed medium-sized by its frequency. The chain carries TRBV29-1 and TRBJ2-7; as DNA is missing, the TRBD1 call by TCRdb cannot be tested. Per the germline V gene, CDR1 is SQVTM and CDR2 is ANQGSEA. CDR3 length: 11 amino acids. CDR3 sequence reads: CSVRTPGEQYF.

The rearrangement joins TRBV5-1 to TRBJ2-7; TCRdb picks TRBD1, but there is no DNA to check that call. The germline gives CDR1 SGHRS, CDR2 YFSETQ. The CDR3 length is 14 residues. The CDR3 loop reads CASSSLPGSYEQYF.

The chain couples TRBV18 to TRBJ1-1; TCRdb's D gene call, TRBD1, goes unchecked for lack of DNA. The CDR3 is 18 residues long. Per germline, CDR1 KGHSH and CDR2 LQKENI. The CDR3 sequence is CASSPRGTGGSQRTEAFF.

The rearrangement links TRBV12-3 or TRBV12-4 to TRBJ1-2; TCRdb reports TRBD1, a call that lacks DNA to check it against. This CDR3 region has 12 residues. The CDR3: CASSSPQGGYTF.

This clonotype is called medium-sized based on its frequency. This chain uses TRBV19 with TRBJ2-1. Germline CDR1 reads LNHDA; CDR2 reads SQIVND (reference sequence). The CDR3 has 11 residues. The CDR3: CASSTYNEQFF.

The chain joins TRBV11-1 to TRBJ2-1; TCRdb names TRBD2, which stays unverified in the absence of DNA. CDR1 and CDR2 from the germline V gene are SGHAT and FQDESV (reference sequence). This CDR3 has 15 residues. Here the CDR3 reads CASSLEAGGYNEQFF.

Considering frequency, this clonotype is large (0.1 to 1%). The chain is built from TRBV6-5 and TRBJ2-3; TCRdb indicates TRBD1, and absent DNA this call remains unverified. CDR3 size: 15 residues. Germline CDR1 and CDR2: MNHEY and SVGAGI. The CDR3 protein is CASSTNPGSTDTQYF.

V usage is TRBV6-6 and J usage is TRBJ1-3; absent DNA, TCRdb's TRBD1 call cannot be checked. The CDR3 extends over 14 amino acids. Germline assignment: CDR1 MNHNY and CDR2 SVGAGI (reference sequence). CDR3 amino acids: CASSDGAAGNTIYF.

By frequency, this clonotype is medium-sized. The chain has TRBV29-1 and TRBJ2-3; TCRdb's D call, TRBD1, is unchecked because there is no DNA. The V gene's germline CDR1 is SQVTM and CDR2 ANQGSEA. The CDR3 length is 13 residues. The CDR3 here is CSVERGLADTQYF.

V gene TRBV5-4 combines with J gene TRBJ2-1. CDR1 and CDR2 (germline): SGHNT, YYREEE (reference sequence). The CDR3 runs 13 residues. The CDR3 spells CASSRTIYNEQFF.